Sequencing of this T cell receptor (beta chain) was carried out in a study of cytomegalovirus exposure and HLA in healthy donors. Study overall: The Caucasian-associated ancestry cluster contained 81% of the roughly 400 genotyped donors. Study-wide findings and caveats: It was taken for granted in presence/absence analyses that sequencing depth across donors was roughly uniform. Researchers reported that three CMV-associated chains were confirmed in vitro as CMV antigen-specific. A later analysis linked a missense variant in DCLRE1C to the trimming of TCR beta V and J genes.

This PCR relied on a set of 60 Vbeta primers and 13 Jbeta primers. This table comes from immunoSEQ multiplex PCR, and its TCRdb copy is limited to in-frame clones, with some not included. The sample has 110,000 or so clones; over 60% are singletons. The CDR3 sequence is 14 residues long. Germline V CDR1 and CDR2: SGHDT, YYEEEE. A note on this clone: The antigen remains undetermined.

This TCR was sampled from a man in his late teens or twenties in good health and CMV-seropositive. The genes are TRBV5-6 and TRBJ2-5; TRBD2 matches at 9 bases. The DNA matches TRBJ2-7 better at its end, which makes the J call doubtful. The source material was PBMCs. CDR3 region: CASSLAGKSYEQYF. CDR3 nucleotide sequence: TGTGCCAGCAGCCTAGCGGGGAAATCCTACGAGCAGTACTTC.